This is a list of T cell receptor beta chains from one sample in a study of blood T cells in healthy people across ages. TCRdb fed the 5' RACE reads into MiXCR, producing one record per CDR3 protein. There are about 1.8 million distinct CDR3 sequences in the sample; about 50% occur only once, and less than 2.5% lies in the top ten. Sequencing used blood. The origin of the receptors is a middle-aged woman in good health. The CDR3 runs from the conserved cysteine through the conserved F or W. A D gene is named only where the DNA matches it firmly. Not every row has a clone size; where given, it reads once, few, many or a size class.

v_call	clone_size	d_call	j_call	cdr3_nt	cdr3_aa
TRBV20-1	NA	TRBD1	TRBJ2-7	TGCAGTGCTGTGGACAGGGGAATGGGGTCCTACGAGCAGTACTTC	CSAVDRGMGSYEQYF
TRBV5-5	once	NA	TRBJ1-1	TGTGCCAGCAGCTTTTTTGGGGCTTCGGACACTGAAGCTTTCTTT	CASSFFGASDTEAFF
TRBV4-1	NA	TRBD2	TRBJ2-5	TGCGCCAGCAGCCAGGAGCTAGCGGCTCCCGTGCAGTACTTC	CASSQELAAPVQYF
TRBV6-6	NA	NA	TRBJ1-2	TGTGCCAGCAGTTACTCGCAGAGGTTCGGGGATGGCTACACCTTC	CASSYSQRFGDGYTF
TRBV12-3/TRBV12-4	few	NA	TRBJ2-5	TGTGCCAGCAGATACAGGATACTGGGGACCCAGTACTTC	CASRYRILGTQYF
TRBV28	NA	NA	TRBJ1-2	TGTGCCAGCAGTTTCTCGCTCGGGGGGCGCAACTATGGCTACACCTTC	CASSFSLGGRNYGYTF
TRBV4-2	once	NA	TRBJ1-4	TGTGCCAGCAGCCAAGCCGGGGGACGGCCTAATGAAAAACTGTTTTTT	CASSQAGGRPNEKLFF
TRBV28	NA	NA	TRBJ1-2	TGTGCCAGTCACATCTGGGGCTATGGCTACACCTTC	CASHIWGYGYTF
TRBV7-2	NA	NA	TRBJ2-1	TGTGCCAGCAGCTTGCCGGGACTCTTAACCTACAATGAGCAGTTCTTC	CASSLPGLLTYNEQFF
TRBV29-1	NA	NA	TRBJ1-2	NA	CSVGDRGFGGGTF
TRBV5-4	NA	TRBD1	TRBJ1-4	TGTGCCAGCAGCAAGCCGGGACAGGGGTCGGAAAAACTGTTTTTT	CASSKPGQGSEKLFF
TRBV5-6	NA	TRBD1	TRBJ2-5	TGTGCCAGCAGCCATCGAGTCGGGCCGACAGGGATCAATCAAGAGACCCAGTACTTC	CASSHRVGPTGINQETQYF
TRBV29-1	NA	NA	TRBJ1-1	TGCAGCGCACTCCCTCAGAACACTGAAGCTTTCTTT	CSALPQNTEAFF
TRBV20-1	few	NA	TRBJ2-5	TGCAGTGCTAGAAAGGGGGGCTTAGAAGAGACCCAGTACTTC	CSARKGGLEETQYF
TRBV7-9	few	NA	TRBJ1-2	TGTGCCAGCAGCTTAGACGGCGGCGGACTATATGGCTACACCTTC	CASSLDGGGLYGYTF
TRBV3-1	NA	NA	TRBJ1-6	TGTGCCAGCAGCCAATCTAGGTCACCCCTCCACTTT	CASSQSRSPLHF
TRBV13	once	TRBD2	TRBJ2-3	TGTGCCAGCAGATGGACTAGCGGGGGGCTGGATGGCACAGATACGCAGTATTTT	CASRWTSGGLDGTDTQYF
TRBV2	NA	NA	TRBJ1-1	TGTGCCAGCGGCGCAGGGCTGGGTTCGGGCGCTGAAGCTTTCTTT	CASGAGLGSGAEAFF
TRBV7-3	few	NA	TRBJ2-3	TGTGCCAGCAGCTTAAGGTCACGGGGACACACAGATACGCAGTATTTT	CASSLRSRGHTDTQYF
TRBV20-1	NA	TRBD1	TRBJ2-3	TGCAGTGCTAGAGATGGGACAGGGCACCAAAGCACAGATACGCAGTATTTT	CSARDGTGHQSTDTQYF
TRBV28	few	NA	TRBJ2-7	TGTGCCAGCACGTGGGCCGGGACCGCTAGCTACGAGCAGTACTTC	CASTWAGTASYEQYF
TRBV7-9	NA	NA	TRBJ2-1	TGTGCCAGCAGCCCGAGACTAACGGGGGACCGCAGCTCCTACAATGAGCAGTTCTTC	CASSPRLTGDRSSYNEQFF
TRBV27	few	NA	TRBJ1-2	TGTGCCAGCAGTTTGGGCGGGGGCAGAGTTAACTATGGCTACACCTTC	CASSLGGGRVNYGYTF
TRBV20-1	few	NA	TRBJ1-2	TGCAGTGCTAGGACGTCCGGGGTCGGGTATGGCTACACCTTC	CSARTSGVGYGYTF
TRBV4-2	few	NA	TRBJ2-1	TGTGCCAGCAGCCAAGATTTAAGTAGGGTAGGCAATGAGCAGTTCTTC	CASSQDLSRVGNEQFF
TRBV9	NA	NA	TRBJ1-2	TGTGCCAGCAGCGTAGATGGCAGCAGGAACTATGGCTACACCTTC	CASSVDGSRNYGYTF
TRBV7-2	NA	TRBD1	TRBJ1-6	TGTGCCAGCAGCTCCGTGGACAGGGTATCCCTCCACTTT	CASSSVDRVSLHF
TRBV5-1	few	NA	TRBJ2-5	TGCGCCAGCAGCTTGGTGCCAGGTTTACAAGAGACCCAGTACTTC	CASSLVPGLQETQYF
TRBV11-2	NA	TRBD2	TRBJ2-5	TGTGCCAGCAGTTGGGGGGGACTATTAAGAGGGACCCAGTACTTC	CASSWGGLLRGTQYF
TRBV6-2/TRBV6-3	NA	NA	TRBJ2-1	TGTGCCAGCAGTTACACTCTAAGGGCTAACACCTACAATGAGCAGTTCTTC	CASSYTLRANTYNEQFF
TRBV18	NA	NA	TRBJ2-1	TGTGCCAGCTCACCACGTCAAGAGACCCAGTTCTTC	CASSPRQETQFF
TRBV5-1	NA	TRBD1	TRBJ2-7	TGCGCCAGCAGCTCAGGAACCGGGACAGTTTACTACGAGCAGTACTTC	CASSSGTGTVYYEQYF
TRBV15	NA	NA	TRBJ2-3	TGTGCCACCAGCAGCAAAATGACCAGGACAGCGGCAGATACGCAGTATTTT	CATSSKMTRTAADTQYF
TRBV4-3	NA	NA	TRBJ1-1	TGCGCCAGCAGCCACCTTCCCGGTGTGAACACTGAAGCTTTCTTT	CASSHLPGVNTEAFF
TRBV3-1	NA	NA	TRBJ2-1	TGTGCCAGCAGCCAAGATGAACAGGCCTACAATGAGCAGTTCTTC	CASSQDEQAYNEQFF
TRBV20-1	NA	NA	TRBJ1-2	TGCAGTGCTAGATCTTTCGGGGAGGACTATGGCTACACCTTC	CSARSFGEDYGYTF
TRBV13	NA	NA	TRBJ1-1	TGTGCCAGCAGCTCACGACAGACGGCGAACACTGAAGCTTTCTTT	CASSSRQTANTEAFF
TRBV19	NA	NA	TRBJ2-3	TGTGCCAGTAGTATTGGGCTGATCACAGATACGCAGTATTTT	CASSIGLITDTQYF
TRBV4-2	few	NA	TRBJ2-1	TGTGCCAGCAGCCAAACCAGGGGGGGGACAGAGCAGTTCTTC	CASSQTRGGTEQFF